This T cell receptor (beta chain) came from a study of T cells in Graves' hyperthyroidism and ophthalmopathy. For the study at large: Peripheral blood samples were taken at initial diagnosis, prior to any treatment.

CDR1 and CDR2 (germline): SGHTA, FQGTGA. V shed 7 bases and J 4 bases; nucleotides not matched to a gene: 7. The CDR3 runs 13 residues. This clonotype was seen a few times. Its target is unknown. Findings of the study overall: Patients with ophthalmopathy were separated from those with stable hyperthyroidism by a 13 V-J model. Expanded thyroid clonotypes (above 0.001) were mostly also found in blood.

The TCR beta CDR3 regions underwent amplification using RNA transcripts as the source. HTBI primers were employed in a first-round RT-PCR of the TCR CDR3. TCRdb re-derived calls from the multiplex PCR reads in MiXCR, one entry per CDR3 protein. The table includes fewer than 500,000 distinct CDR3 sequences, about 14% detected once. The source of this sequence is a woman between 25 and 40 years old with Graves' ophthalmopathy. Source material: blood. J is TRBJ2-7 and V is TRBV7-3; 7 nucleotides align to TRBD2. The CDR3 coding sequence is TGTGCCAGCATCGGGGGGAGTCAGTACGAGCAGTACTTC. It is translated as CASIGGSQYEQYF.